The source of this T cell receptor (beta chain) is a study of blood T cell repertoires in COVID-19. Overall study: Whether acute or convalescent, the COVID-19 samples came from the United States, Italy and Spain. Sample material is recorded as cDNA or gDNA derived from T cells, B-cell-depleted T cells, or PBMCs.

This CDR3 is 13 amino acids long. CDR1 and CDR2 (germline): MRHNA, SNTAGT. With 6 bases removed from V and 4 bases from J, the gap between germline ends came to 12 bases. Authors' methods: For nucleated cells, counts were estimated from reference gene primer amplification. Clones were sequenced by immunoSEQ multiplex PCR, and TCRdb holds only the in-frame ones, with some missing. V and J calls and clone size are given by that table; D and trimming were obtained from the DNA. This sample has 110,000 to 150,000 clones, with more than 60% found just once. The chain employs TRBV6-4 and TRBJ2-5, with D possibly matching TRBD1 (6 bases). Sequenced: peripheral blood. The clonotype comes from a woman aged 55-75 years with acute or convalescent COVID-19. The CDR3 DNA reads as TGTGCCAGCAGACGGGGACACCTAGAGACCCAGTACTTC. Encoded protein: CASRRGHLETQYF.